The clone carrying this TCR beta chain was seen only a few times. Its antigen is currently unknown. The record originates from a study of cytotoxic CD8 clonotypes in ibrutinib-treated CLL. Study as a whole: Among the patients, around ten presented as relapsed/refractory and around 15 as treatment-naive; 17 to 18 showed unmutated IGHV. Study findings and constraints: Clonality rose at ibrutinib response, held steady in sustained remission, and fell toward baseline at progression. Stable or contracted on treatment, public clonotypes were also uncommon.

CDR1 and CDR2 from the germline V gene are SGHNT and YENEEA. The V gene lost 3 bases and the J gene lost 5 bases, with 10 bases spanning the gap. The CDR3 totals 13 residues. Target depth was 1 in 200,000 to 1 in 1 million T cells, about 10x per clonotype. Profiled with immunoSEQ multiplex PCR; TCRdb holds only in-frame clones, not every one. Of 120,000 to 150,000 clones detected, approximately 75% appear once; the ten largest clones hold about 29%. The gene calls are TRBV11-3 and TRBJ1-2; D perhaps matches TRBD1 (5 bases). The sample here was PBMCs, taken after 12 months of ibrutinib treatment. The clonotype was recovered from a human donor with chronic lymphocytic leukemia. CDR3 coding DNA: TGTGCCAGCAGCTTTGGCAGGGATTATGGCTACACCTTC. Translating gives CASSFGRDYGYTF.